This T cell receptor (beta chain) emerged from a study of blood T cells in healthy people across ages. Findings and caveats of the study: Whereas aged donors had fewer naive CD4+ cells, long-lived donors had more of them and higher diversity. Roughly linear age-related decline in beta diversity appeared, significant by age about 37. It was held that the diversity estimates obtained from one million T cells were underestimates.

Combining a sample-barcoded 5' primer with a J-beta primer mix, a second PCR ran for 7 to 11 cycles. TCRdb passed the 5' RACE reads through MiXCR, listing each CDR3 protein once. The sample records about 1.5 million distinct CDR3 sequences, about 45% being singletons. Per the germline V gene, CDR1 is MNHEY and CDR2 is SVGAGI. The CDR3 has 13 amino acids. Between the trimmed V and J ends, which lost 6 bases and 0 bases, there was a span of 9 bases. Peripheral blood samples of roughly 10 milliliters were drawn from each donor. This clonotype was observed a few times. Its antigen is currently unknown. Specimen: blood. The receptor was derived from a young woman in good health. V gene TRBV6-5 combines with J gene TRBJ2-7; D is ambiguous. The CDR3 loop is CASRHDRSYEQYF. In DNA, the CDR3 is TGTGCCAGCAGACATGACCGCTCCTACGAGCAGTACTTC.